There are a few counts of the clone carrying this T cell receptor beta chain. Its target is unknown. This sample stems from a study of cytomegalovirus exposure and HLA in healthy donors. Regarding the study as a whole: A link between a missense DCLRE1C variant and TCR beta V- and J-gene trimming emerged from a later analysis. Sequencing depth across donors, presence/absence analyses assumed, was roughly uniform.

Germline-derived CDR1 and CDR2 are SGHTA and FQGTGA. The ends lost 5 bases at V and 2 bases at J; junction bases unmatched: 2. The CDR3 consists of 15 residues. The study ran its PCR with 60 Vbeta and 13 Jbeta primers. TCRdb keeps only in-frame clones here, not all; method: immunoSEQ multiplex PCR. The profile covers roughly 140,000 clones, with over 60% appearing a single time and about 0.64% taken by the ten largest. This clonotype was sampled from a male donor in good health and CMV-seronegative. The J gene is TRBJ2-7, the V gene TRBV7-3; TRBD2 aligns across 14 bases. Sequenced material: PBMCs. In DNA form, the CDR3 reads TGTGCCAGCAGCCTGGGACTAGCGGGGGCCTACGAGCAGTACTTC. Translation gives CASSLGLAGAYEQYF. Full variable domain (missing parts from reference TRBV7-3 and TRBJ2-7): GAGVSQTPSNKVTEKGKYVELRCDPISGHTALYWYRQSLGQGPEFLIYFQGTGAADDSGLPNDRFFAVRPEGSVSTLKIQRTERGDSAVYLCASSLGLAGAYEQYFGPGTRLTVT.